These T cell receptor beta chains were read from a single sample in a study of cytomegalovirus exposure and HLA in healthy donors. Only in-frame clones appear in the TCRdb table, and some are missing; sequencing was by immunoSEQ multiplex PCR. This table holds about 130,000 clones, about 71% found once. Sequenced input: PBMCs. The receptors stem from a woman aged 45 to 65 in good health and CMV-seronegative. Both conserved end residues are trimmed from each CDR3. The D gene is left open where the match is weak.

TRBJ1-5	-	14	TRBV4-1	ASSQAGGRGNQPQH
TRBJ2-5	-	14	TRBV10-3	AISVGPGDAQETQY
TRBJ1-2	-	14	TRBV7-9	SSSDSHVRGNYGYT
TRBJ1-2	-	11	TRBV28	ASSLWPGYGYT
TRBJ2-1	TRBD1	11	TRBV29-1	SVGGQVNNEQF
TRBJ2-1	TRBD2	13	TRBV10-3	AISDQLAGAAEQF
TRBJ1-1	-	14	TRBV7-9	ASSLPRGGADTEAF
TRBJ1-2	-	10	TRBV29-1	SVGTGNIGYT
TRBJ1-1	-	14	TRBV11-2	ASSFQGLSMNTEAF
TRBJ2-7	TRBD2	12	TRBV28	ASTASAGDYEQY
TRBJ1-1	TRBD1	13	TRBV25-1	ASTSRGTGDTEAF
TRBJ2-5	-	12	TRBV5-6	ASSLGDIQETQY
TRBJ2-7	TRBD2	13	TRBV11-2	ASSLVGLAAYEQY
TRBJ2-1	TRBD2	15	TRBV15	AISALTVSGSFDEQF
TRBJ2-1	-	16	TRBV4-2	ASSQEFRTTGTYNEQF
TRBJ2-1	TRBD1	11	TRBV2	ASNLRTGFEQF
TRBJ2-1	-	13	TRBV4-1	ASSQAERTYNEQF
TRBJ2-2	-	13	TRBV10-3	AISKRGGVTGELF
TRBJ1-5	-	12	TRBV5-6	ASSLGQNNQPQH
TRBJ2-2	-	17	TRBV7-2	ASSSLRALNTTNTGELF
TRBJ2-1	TRBD1	12	TRBV29-1	SVEGRQGVLEQF
TRBJ2-7	-	12	TRBV11-3	ASSLAGASYEQY
TRBJ1-5	-	13	TRBV2	ASRDSSSGNQPQH
TRBJ1-1	-	16	TRBV4-1	ASSHPGMFGRGNTEAF
TRBJ2-5	TRBD1	13	TRBV25-1	ASRARDREGETQY
TRBJ2-5	TRBD1	13	TRBV6-5	ASSYWTGGVKTQY
TRBJ2-1	TRBD2	13	TRBV5-5	ASSWLDTGGNEQF
TRBJ2-1	TRBD2	14	TRBV28	ASTGLAGALGNEQF
TRBJ2-5	TRBD2	15	TRBV4-2	ASSQDILAGAEETQY
TRBJ2-7	-	10	TRBV5-6	ASSPGDYEQY
TRBJ1-3	-	11	TRBV7-2	ASSLVGRNTIY
TRBJ1-3	TRBD1	14	TRBV15	ATSREATGAGNTIY
TRBJ2-7	TRBD2	12	TRBV29-1	SVPGRSSPYEQY
TRBJ2-7	-	11	TRBV7-2	ASSLSYSGEQY
TRBJ2-1	TRBD2	11	TRBV19	ASKLAGAIEQF
TRBJ1-5	-	13	TRBV6-1	ASSEGVHSNQPQH
TRBJ1-5	-	11	TRBV28	ASSSGYSQPQH
TRBJ2-7	TRBD1	12	TRBV28	ASSRGQALPRQY
TRBJ2-7	-	11	TRBV13	ASSRDRSYEQY
TRBJ1-1	-	16	TRBV28	ASSLPWESQGRNTEAF
TRBJ2-1	TRBD2	15	TRBV27	ASSPGLAEPHLDEQF
TRBJ1-2	-	13	TRBV30	AWANDRTGNYGYT
TRBJ2-1	TRBD2	12	TRBV6-5	ASKGGSISYEQF
TRBJ1-5	-	12	TRBV7-9	ASSLLGLNQPQH
TRBJ2-3	TRBD2	13	TRBV7-3	ASSATSGRFDTQY
TRBJ1-2	-	11	TRBV19	ASSEITAYGYT